This is a list of T cell receptor beta chains from one sample in a study of patients and donors after allogeneic stem cell transplantation. MiXCR, applied by TCRdb to the RT-PCR reads, yields one record per CDR3 protein. The sample contains approximately 33,000 distinct CDR3 sequences, about 6.8% of which appear only once. The sequencing input was blood, either unsorted or a sorted T cell fraction (not recorded which). These receptors all stem from a human donor who was either an allogeneic HSCT recipient or a stem cell or donor lymphocyte infusion donor (not recorded which). It is not recorded whose cells these are; they may come from a transplant donor. Each CDR3 is given with its conserved first and last residue. D genes are given only for firm matches. Expanded clones get a size class; other rows say once, few or many, or leave the size out.

clone_size | j_call | v_call | d_call | cdr3_aa | cdr3_nt
many | TRBJ1-1 | TRBV7-9 | - | CASSPADPEAFF | TGTGCCAGCAGCCCGGCTGACCCTGAAGCTTTCTTT
many | TRBJ2-1 | TRBV29-1 | - | CSVKGETRLSEQFF | TGCAGCGTTAAAGGGGAGACTAGACTAAGCGAGCAGTTCTTC
many | TRBJ1-4 | TRBV7-9 | - | CASSLGQNEKLFF | TGTGCCAGCAGCTTAGGGCAAAATGAAAAACTGTTTTTT
many | TRBJ1-2 | TRBV27 | TRBD1 | CASSLGQGRFGYTF | TGTGCCAGCAGTTTGGGACAGGGAAGGTTTGGCTACACCTTC
many | TRBJ1-1 | TRBV7-9 | - | CASSLGGVTVEAFF | TGTGCCAGCAGCTTGGGAGGGGTGACAGTTGAAGCTTTCTTT
many | TRBJ2-1 | TRBV7-9 | - | CASSLESVVGVSDNEQFF | TGTGCCAGCAGCTTAGAGTCAGTCGTGGGAGTATCCGACAATGAGCAGTTCTTC
- | TRBJ2-3 | TRBV4-1 | TRBD2 | CASSRIWLLAGGGPDTQYF | TGCGCCAGCAGCCGTATATGGTTACTAGCGGGAGGGGGTCCAGATACGCAGTATTTT
- | TRBJ2-7 | TRBV29-1 | TRBD2 | CSVRAGLAGGEQYF | TGCAGCGTCAGGGCTGGACTAGCGGGAGGCGAGCAGTACTTC
few | TRBJ2-3 | TRBV28 | - | CASSLSHLGDIFTDTQYF | TGTGCCAGCAGTTTATCCCACTTAGGCGACATTTTCACAGATACGCAGTATTTT
- | TRBJ2-1 | TRBV2 | TRBD2 | CASSALTGTSPSNEQFF | TGTGCCAGCAGTGCACTAACCGGGACTAGCCCCAGCAATGAGCAGTTCTTC
many | TRBJ2-5 | TRBV10-3 | - | CAISGGRGVETQYF | TGTGCCATCAGTGGGGGGAGAGGCGTGGAGACCCAGTACTTC
many | TRBJ1-4 | TRBV4-1 | - | CASSQEVPEPYGNEKLFF | TGCGCCAGCAGCCAAGAAGTTCCTGAGCCCTATGGAAACGAAAAACTGTTTTTT
few | TRBJ2-2 | TRBV7-2 | - | CASSLDRIHTGELFF | TGTGCCAGCAGCTTAGACAGGATCCACACCGGGGAGCTGTTTTTT
few | TRBJ2-1 | TRBV6-5 | - | CASSYRDWDEQFF | TGTGCCAGCAGTTACCGGGACTGGGATGAGCAGTTCTTC
many | TRBJ1-6 | TRBV7-2 | - | CASSLVLGAESPLHF | TGTGCCAGCAGCTTAGTTCTGGGGGCAGAATCACCCCTCCACTTT
many | TRBJ2-3 | TRBV7-9 | - | CASSLVSFSRSERDTQYF | TGTGCCAGCAGCTTAGTTTCGTTTTCGCGGTCCGAGAGGGATACGCAGTATTTT
few | TRBJ2-7 | TRBV20-1 | - | CSVRGNSYEQYF | TGCAGTGTTCGGGGGAACTCCTACGAGCAGTACTTC
- | TRBJ2-3 | TRBV3-1 | TRBD2 | CASSQASGSTDTQYF | TGTGCCAGCAGCCAGGCTAGCGGAAGCACAGATACGCAGTATTTT
- | TRBJ2-4 | TRBV28 | - | CAAGWGDLAKNIQYF | TGTGCCGCAGGGTGGGGAGATCTAGCCAAAAACATTCAGTACTTC
many | TRBJ2-4 | TRBV12-3/TRBV12-4 | - | CASSPPRGANKNIQYF | TGTGCCAGCAGTCCACCCCGGGGGGCTAACAAAAACATTCAGTACTTC
many | TRBJ1-3 | TRBV25-1 | - | CASSEYGSGNTIYF | TGTGCCAGCAGTGAATATGGGTCTGGAAACACCATATATTTT
many | TRBJ1-4 | TRBV4-3 | TRBD1 | CASSQDRMGRGNEKLFF | TGCGCCAGCAGCCAAGATCGGATGGGCAGGGGGAATGAAAAACTGTTTTTT
many | TRBJ2-5 | TRBV20-1 | - | CSARAGETQYF | TGCAGTGCTAGGGCAGGCGAGACCCAGTACTTC
many | TRBJ1-4 | TRBV7-9 | TRBD1 | CASSSGQELNEKLFF | TGTGCCAGCAGCTCCGGACAGGAGCTTAATGAAAAACTGTTTTTT
- | TRBJ2-3 | TRBV5-1 | TRBD1 | CASSLVTRDRGDTQYF | TGCGCCAGCAGCTTGGTGACCCGGGACAGGGGGGATACGCAGTATTTT
- | TRBJ2-2 | TRBV20-1 | TRBD2 | CSARDSGTTTGELFF | TGCAGTGCTAGAGATAGCGGGACGACCACCGGGGAGCTGTTTTTT
- | TRBJ2-1 | TRBV9 | TRBD1 | CASSAGQTYNEQFF | TGTGCCAGCAGCGCGGGACAGACCTACAATGAGCAGTTCTTC
- | TRBJ2-1 | TRBV20-1 | TRBD2 | CSASISSGTHGEQFF | TGCAGTGCTAGTATATCTAGCGGGACCCACGGTGAGCAGTTCTTC
many | TRBJ1-2 | TRBV24-1 | TRBD1 | CATRETGSHGYTF | TGTGCCACCAGGGAGACAGGGTCTCATGGCTACACCTTC
many | TRBJ2-1 | TRBV7-3 | - | CASSLSGRDEQFF | TGTGCCAGCAGCTTAAGCGGTAGAGATGAGCAGTTCTTC
many | TRBJ1-3 | TRBV20-1 | TRBD1 | CSARGQGNTGNTIYF | TGCAGTGCTAGGGGACAGGGGAATACGGGAAACACCATATATTTT
many | TRBJ2-1 | TRBV2 | - | CASTRRELDNEQFF | TGTGCCAGCACCCGACGAGAACTGGACAATGAGCAGTTCTTC
many | TRBJ1-2 | TRBV7-9 | - | CASSARTGPGGGDGYTF | TGTGCCAGCAGCGCCCGCACAGGGCCCGGCGGGGGTGATGGCTACACCTTC
- | TRBJ2-7 | TRBV27 | TRBD1 | CASSLTGTGRNEQYF | TGTGCCAGCAGTTTAACCGGGACAGGGAGGAACGAGCAGTACTTC
few | TRBJ2-7 | TRBV28 | - | CASSPWYEQYF | TGTGCCAGCAGCCCCTGGTACGAGCAGTACTTC
many | TRBJ1-1 | TRBV11-2 | - | CASSPQRNTEAFF | TGTGCCAGCAGCCCCCAAAGGAACACTGAAGCTTTCTTT
many | TRBJ2-1 | TRBV11-2 | - | CAIPLIAGQNEQFF | TGTGCCATCCCCCTCATAGCGGGACAGAATGAGCAGTTCTTC
few | TRBJ2-5 | TRBV13 | - | CASSAGQETQYF | TGTGCCAGCAGCGCCGGCCAAGAGACCCAGTACTTC
few | TRBJ2-1 | TRBV11-3 | - | CASSLQSASNEQFF | TGTGCCAGCAGCTTACAGTCGGCTAGCAATGAGCAGTTCTTC
many | TRBJ2-3 | TRBV4-3 | - | CASSLQGIGGQYF | TGCGCCAGCAGCCTCCAGGGAATAGGAGGGCAGTATTTT
many | TRBJ2-1 | TRBV28 | TRBD2 | CASITSGSNEQFF | TGTGCCAGCATTACTAGCGGGAGCAATGAGCAGTTCTTC
- | TRBJ2-7 | TRBV4-3 | TRBD2 | CASSQDVAGSYEQYF | TGCGCCAGCAGCCAAGATGTAGCGGGAAGCTACGAGCAGTACTTC
- | TRBJ2-7 | TRBV11-1 | - | CASSSPQGGIYEQYF | TGTGCCAGCAGTTCACCACAGGGGGGGATCTACGAGCAGTACTTC
few | TRBJ2-1 | TRBV7-9 | - | CASSLGEEGWLNNEQFF | TGTGCCAGCAGCTTAGGGGAAGAGGGATGGCTTAACAATGAGCAGTTCTTC
many | TRBJ2-7 | TRBV27 | - | CASSFSVGRLFYEQYF | TGTGCCAGCAGCTTTTCGGTGGGACGGCTTTTCTACGAGCAGTACTTC
many | TRBJ2-2 | TRBV27 | - | CASSFLQGVNTGELFF | TGTGCCAGCAGTTTCCTACAGGGAGTAAACACCGGGGAGCTGTTTTTT